The table lists the clone carrying this T cell receptor (beta chain) with many counts. The sample is drawn from a study of response to subunit inactivated influenza vaccine. CDR3 length: 13 amino acids. Trimming removed 3 bases from V and 4 bases from J, with 7 bases in between. TCRdb re-analysed the RT-PCR reads in MiXCR, keeping a single row per CDR3 protein. The table shows just under 550,000 distinct CDR3 sequences, with approximately 24% occurring only once. These data also formed part of another study, on T cells expressing NK-cell markers. That paper adds: TCR beta cDNA was generated via 5'RACE template switching incorporating UMIs. It was sorted CD3+CD56+NKG2C+, CD3+CD56+NKG2C- and CD3+CD56-NKG2C+ T cells that supplied the TCR beta repertoires. HCMV seropositivity characterized most of the eight sequenced donors, and seronegativity one. Six donors had dominant NKG2C+ clonotypes that comprised about 1.0-7.5% of their CD8+ T cells.

This sample comprised CD4+ T cells sorted from PBMCs, obtained 12 days after vaccination. The rearrangement uses TRBV12-3 or TRBV12-4 and TRBJ1-5; D not resolved. The TCR was taken from a man aged 50 or older who received an inactivated influenza vaccine. CDR3: CASSFGRNQPQHF. CDR3 coding DNA: TGTGCCAGCAGTTTCGGGCGTAATCAGCCCCAGCATTTT.